The 21 T cell receptor beta chains listed next were all sequenced from one sample in a study of Tregs in tolerant kidney transplant recipients. Sequencing used immunoSEQ multiplex PCR; TCRdb keeps in-frame clones, though not all of them. In all, the sample yields roughly 30,000 clones. Sequencing used CD8+ T cells from blood, obtained before the transplant. The source of these receptors is a human donor who received a combined kidney and bone marrow transplant.

Worth noting for this clone: The CDR3 goes on 3 residues after the read ends, and that part is filled in from the germline J gene. The chain is built from TRBV30 and TRBJ2-3; 8 bases line up with TRBD2. Trimming at V came to 4 bases and at J to 0 bases, leaving 3 bases not matched to a gene. The germline CDR1 and CDR2 sequences are GTSNPN and SVGIG (reference sequence). This CDR3 region has 14 residues. The CDR3: CAWIPSGSTDTQYF. CDR3 DNA (partial): TGTGCCTGGATTCCTAGCGGGAGCACAGATACG.

Comment on this clone: Read sequence stops 3 residues before the CDR3 end, and the germline J gene provides the missing end. The rearrangement links TRBV7-6 to TRBJ2-7; D remains unclear. V was pared by 1 base and J by 3 bases, with 10 bases between. CDR1 and CDR2 (germline): SGHVS, FNYEAQ. The length of the CDR3 is 14 residues. CDR3 bases read: TGTGCCAGCAGCTTAGGCTCTAGTCTCTACGAG. As protein: CASSLGSSLYE. The full CDR3 is CASSLGSSLYEQYF.

As regards this clone: The read falls 3 residues short of the CDR3 end, and the missing part is taken from the germline J gene. The rearrangement uses TRBV20-1 and TRBJ2-1, with 8 bases lining up with TRBD1. This CDR3 contains 16 residues. In germline, CDR1 is DFQATT, CDR2 SNEGSKA (reference sequence). The ends lost 0 bases at V and 6 bases at J; junction bases unmatched: 10. The CDR3 protein is CSARDMAADRGNEQFF. The CDR3 DNA, read in part, is TGCAGTGCTAGAGATATGGCAGCCGACAGGGGCAATGAG.

Of note for this clone: The read is 3 residues too short to cover the CDR3 end, so that end is filled in from the germline J gene. The rearrangement links TRBV20-1 to TRBJ2-4; D is perhaps TRBD1 (6 bases). CDR1 DFQATT and CDR2 SNEGSKA come from the germline V gene (reference sequence). This CDR3 has 18 amino acids. The V and J ends lost 3 bases and 0 bases respectively, with 21 bases between them. This chain's CDR3 is CSASCRGVEDLAKNIQYF. CDR3 bases read: TGCAGTGCTAGCTGCAGGGGTGTTGAGGATTTAGCCAAAAACATT.

The CDR3 bases that were read are TGTGCCAGCGTATGGGACAGGGGGACCTACGAG. Its protein product is CASVWDRGTYE. From start to end, the CDR3 is CASVWDRGTYEQYF. The gene calls are TRBV2 and TRBJ2-7; 11 positions agree with TRBD1. The CDR3 end falls 3 residues outside the read, so it is completed with the germline J gene. CDR1 and CDR2 (germline): SNHLY, FYNNEI. V lost 8 bases, J lost 2 bases, and 5 bases stayed unmatched. The CDR3 covers 14 residues.

Notes on this clone: The read stops 3 residues short of the end of the CDR3; the missing end is completed from the germline J gene. V gene TRBV19 combines with J gene TRBJ1-1; 9 bases are shared with TRBD1. CDR3 length equals 14 residues. V shed 4 bases and J 4 bases; nucleotides not matched to a gene: 4. Germline V gives CDR1 LNHDA, CDR2 SQIVND (reference sequence). The CDR3 here is CASSTQGAGTEAFF. The covered CDR3 bases are TGTGCCAGTAGTACACAGGGGGCAGGCACTGAA.

On this clone itself: The CDR3 extends 3 residues past the end of the read, so its final part is completed from the germline J gene. The rearrangement uses TRBV19 and TRBJ1-1, with D unclear. The germline V and J ends were trimmed by 6 bases and 3 bases, with 20 bases remaining between them. CDR1 is LNHDA and CDR2 is SQIVND in the germline V gene (reference sequence). CDR3 length: 16 amino acids. CDR3 bases read: TGTGCCAGTAGCACCGGGCCCGCGGGTCAGGACACTGAA. Its translation is CASSTGPAGQDTE. The entire CDR3 sequence reads CASSTGPAGQDTEAFF.

The sequenced CDR3 bases are TGCGCCAGCAGCCATGTATCAGGGGGTTATTATGAG. Protein product: CASSHVSGGYYE. In full, the CDR3 reads CASSHVSGGYYEQFF. This sequence joins TRBV4-1 and TRBJ2-1; 7 nucleotides line up with TRBD1. Coverage ceases 3 residues before the CDR3 finishes, and the germline J gene fills in the end. This CDR3 is 15 amino acids long. From germline, CDR1 is MGHRA and CDR2 YSYEKL. Trimming cost V 3 bases and J 8 bases; bases outside gene matches: 10.

A note on this clone: Coverage ceases 3 residues before the CDR3 finishes, and the germline J gene fills in the end. The chain carries TRBV5-4 and TRBJ2-1, with 9 positions matching TRBD1. After removal of 1 base from V and 7 bases from J, the junction contained 3 bases not matched to a gene. Germline V gene lookup returns CDR1 SGHNT and CDR2 YYREEE (reference sequence). The CDR3 spans 14 residues. CDR3 DNA (partial): TGTGCCAGCAGCTTGTTGGGACAGGGAAATGAG. It codes for CASSLLGQGNE. The full CDR3 protein reads CASSLLGQGNEQFF.

Note on this clone: Coverage ceases 3 residues before the CDR3 finishes, and the germline J gene fills in the end. This chain joins TRBV5-4 and TRBJ2-7; TRBD1 matches at 8 bases. The trim removed 4 bases at V and 5 bases at J, leaving 2 bases unmatched. The V gene's germline CDR1 is SGHNT and CDR2 YYREEE (reference sequence). This CDR3 region has 12 residues. The CDR3 reads CASSTDRDEQYF. The CDR3 DNA, read in part, is TGTGCCAGCAGCACGGACAGGGACGAG.

With respect to this clone: Coverage ceases 3 residues before the CDR3 finishes, and the germline J gene fills in the end. The genes are TRBV5-6 and TRBJ1-1; weak D call: TRBD1 (5 bases). V was clipped by 4 bases and J by 3 bases, with 7 bases between them. Germline CDR1 SGHDT, CDR2 YYEEEE. This CDR3 has 12 amino acids. Incomplete CDR3 DNA: TGTGCCAGCAGCCCGGGGGACACTGAA. This encodes CASSPGDTE. The full-length CDR3 reads as CASSPGDTEAFF.

On this clone itself: The CDR3 end lies 3 residues beyond the end of the read and is filled in from the germline J gene. The chain has TRBV2 and TRBJ2-7, with TRBD2 matching over 13 bases. The CDR3 is 19 residues long. Unmatched junction bases numbered 11, after V lost 1 base and J lost 2 bases. Germline assignment: CDR1 SNHLY and CDR2 FYNNEI. CDR3 bases read: TGTGCCAGCAGTGAAGAGCCCGGGACTAGCGGGATTTGGGCCTACGAG. This gives the protein CASSEEPGTSGIWAYE. The entire CDR3 protein is CASSEEPGTSGIWAYEQYF.

Details on this clone: The observed sequence ends 3 residues before the CDR3 terminus, with the missing tail filled in from the germline J gene. The V and J genes are TRBV19 and TRBJ2-1; 8 bases match TRBD2. CDR1 and CDR2 from the germline V gene are LNHDA and SQIVND (reference sequence). V was clipped by 3 bases and J by 4 bases; unmatched bases: 5. The CDR3 loop spans 15 amino acids. The sequenced CDR3 bases are TGTGCCAGTAGTATCGGGGGGGGCAAATACAATGAG. This codes for CASSIGGGKYNE. The full CDR3 protein is CASSIGGGKYNEQFF. Looking up the rest from reference TRBV19 and TRBJ2-1 gives the full variable domain: DGGITQSPKYLFRKEGQNVTLSCEQNLNHDAMYWYRQDPGQGLRLIYYSQIVNDFQKGDIAEGYSVSREKKESFPLTVTSAQKNPTAFYLCASSIGGGKYNEQFFGPGTRLTVL.

A remark on this clone: The read halts 3 residues ahead of the CDR3 end, with the missing end drawn from the germline J gene. J is TRBJ2-4 and V is TRBV2, with a weak D call TRBD2 (6 bases). The V and J ends lost 7 bases and 0 bases respectively, with 16 bases between them. The CDR3 spans 16 residues. From germline, CDR1 is SNHLY and CDR2 FYNNEI. CDR3 residues: CASTGLYPLAKNIQYF. The CDR3 bases that were read are TGTGCCAGCACGGGACTCTATCCTTTAGCCAAAAACATT.

With respect to this clone: Sequencing ends 3 residues short of the CDR3 end; the germline J gene provides the rest. In the same sample, other DNA sequences code for this CDR3. The rearrangement links TRBV5-5 to TRBJ2-7; 7 positions agree with TRBD1. Looked up from germline, CDR1 is SGHKS and CDR2 is YYEKEE (reference sequence). CDR3 size: 14 residues. The V segment lost 2 bases and the J segment 2 bases; nucleotides outside the gene matches: 4. The CDR3 is CASSFSQGAYEQYF. The CDR3 DNA, read in part, is TGTGCCAGCAGCTTTTCTCAGGGGGCCTACGAG.

As regards this clone: The read is 3 residues too short to cover the CDR3 end, so that end is filled in from the germline J gene. The chain combines TRBV7-9 with TRBJ2-5, with D possibly TRBD1 on 5 matching bases. Trimming left V 2 bases short and J 2 bases short, with 6 bases between. The CDR3 consists of 13 residues. Per the germline V gene, CDR1 is SEHNR and CDR2 is FQNEAQ (reference sequence). The CDR3 sequence: CASSLRQQETQYF. Partial CDR3 DNA: TGTGCCAGCAGCTTACGACAGCAAGAGACC.

A word on this clone: The read halts 3 residues ahead of the CDR3 end, with the missing end drawn from the germline J gene. The J gene is TRBJ1-1, the V gene TRBV11-2, with D hard to call. V was clipped by 0 bases and J by 0 bases, with 5 bases between them. The germline gives CDR1 SGHAT, CDR2 FQNNGV. The length of the CDR3 is 14 residues. The covered CDR3 bases are TGTGCCAGCAGCTTAGATATAGTGAACACTGAA. It encodes CASSLDIVNTE. The whole CDR3 region reads CASSLDIVNTEAFF.

Worth noting for this clone: The CDR3 end lies 3 residues beyond the end of the read and is filled in from the germline J gene. The gene calls are TRBV29-1 and TRBJ1-2; 8 bases are a match to TRBD1. Germline V lookup: CDR1 SQVTM, CDR2 ANQGSEA. V lost 8 bases and J lost 0; bases outside the gene matches: 5. The length of the CDR3 is 13 residues. The CDR3 region is CSSDRGSNYGYTF. Incomplete CDR3 DNA: TGCAGCTCCGACAGGGGTTCTAACTATGGC. Looking up the rest from reference TRBV29-1 and TRBJ1-2 gives the full variable domain: SAVISQKPSRDICQRGTSLTIQCQVDSQVTMMFWYRQQPGQSLTLIATANQGSEATYESGFVIDKFPISRPNLTFSTLTVSNMSPEDSSIYLCSSDRGSNYGYTFGSGTRLTVV.

Details on this clone: With the read ending 3 residues before the CDR3 end, the germline J gene is used to fill in that end. V is TRBV20-1 and J is TRBJ2-1; 14 bases are a match to TRBD2. The trim removed 3 bases at V and 9 bases at J, leaving 7 bases unmatched. The germline gives CDR1 DFQATT, CDR2 SNEGSKA (reference sequence). CDR3 length equals 15 residues. CDR3 residues: CSASPGLAGVGEQFF. The part of the CDR3 DNA that was read is TGCAGTGCTAGTCCGGGACTAGCGGGAGTCGGTGAG.

As regards this clone: The observed sequence ends 3 residues before the CDR3 terminus, with the missing tail filled in from the germline J gene. The chain is built from TRBV4-2 and TRBJ1-4, with D possibly matching TRBD1 (6 bases). V lost 2 bases and J 9 bases, leaving 13 bases between the germline ends. Germline loops: CDR1 LGHNA, CDR2 YNFKEQ. The CDR3 sequence is 14 residues long. The CDR3 sequence is CASSQFRGIQKLFF. The sequenced CDR3 bases are TGTGCCAGCAGCCAATTCAGGGGTATTCAAAAA.

CDR3 protein: CASSSRTGLSTDTQYF. CDR3 DNA, as far as it was read: TGTGCCAGCAGCTCGAGGACAGGGCTTAGCACAGATACG. The chain is built from TRBV13 and TRBJ2-3; 8 bases are a match to TRBD1. The missing CDR3 end, 3 residues past where the read stops, is filled in from the germline J gene. There are 16 residues in the CDR3. Germline CDR1 reads PRHDT; CDR2 reads FYEKMQ (reference sequence). The V gene end was trimmed by 4 bases and the J gene end by 0 bases; junction bases not matched to a gene: 6.